The following is a T cell receptor (beta chain) sequence with its context. This record belongs to a study of technical replicates of blood from a few donors. Trimming left V 2 bases short and J 9 bases short, with 15 bases between. Germline lookup yields CDR1 SGDLS and CDR2 YYNGEE. This CDR3 is built from 14 residues. The assay was immunoSEQ multiplex PCR, and TCRdb's table has in-frame clones only and misses some. The sample yields around 83,000 clones, approximately 92% seen once. Sequenced: T cells isolated from PBMCs. The TCR originated in a human donor in good health. Some clones in this sample may be carry-over from other donors' samples. V gene TRBV9 combines with J gene TRBJ2-1; TRBD2 might be the D (6 bases). The CDR3, as DNA: TGTGCCAGCAGCGTTGTCGGGAGAGGGAGTGAGCAGTTCTTC. Translating it yields CASSVVGRGSEQFF.